The 26 T cell receptor beta chains below were found in one sample sequenced in a study of blood T cell repertoires in COVID-19. TCRdb's table, derived via immunoSEQ multiplex PCR, lists solely in-frame clones and lacks some. The data hold some 80,000 clones, with around 79% observed a single time. Sequencing was performed on peripheral blood. These TCRs come from a human donor in a cohort sampled during active COVID-19.

The chain couples TRBV5-6 to TRBJ2-2; D is undetermined. The CDR3 extends over 12 amino acids. The V gene's germline CDR1 is SGHDT and CDR2 YYEEEE. The V end was cut by 3 bases, the J end by 2 bases, with 2 bases between. CDR3 region: CASSSNTGELFF. The CDR3 DNA reads as TGTGCCAGCAGCTCTAACACCGGGGAGCTGTTTTTT.

V usage is TRBV2 and J usage is TRBJ2-4; D may be TRBD1 (6 bases). CDR1 and CDR2 from the germline V gene are SNHLY and FYNNEI. The CDR3 is made up of 16 amino acids. V shed 6 bases and J shed 0 bases, with 15 bases lying between them. The CDR3 DNA follows: TGTGCCAGCAGCGAAACAGGGTTGCTAGCCAAAAACATTCAGTACTTC. This translates into CASSETGLLAKNIQYF.

The chain carries TRBV19 and TRBJ2-2; 10 positions match TRBD2. V trimming: 5 bases; J trimming: 6 bases; junction bases outside the gene matches: 6. The CDR3 contains 15 residues. Looked up from germline, CDR1 is LNHDA and CDR2 is SQIVND (reference sequence). CDR3 coding DNA: TGTGCCAGTAGTGAACTAGCGGGGAGTGCCGGGGAGCTGTTTTTT. As protein: CASSELAGSAGELFF.

The rearrangement links TRBV11-1 to TRBJ2-7; D remains ambiguous. V shed 5 bases and J shed 0 bases, with 14 bases lying between them. CDR3 length: 15 residues. The germline CDR1 and CDR2 sequences are SGHAT and FQDESV (reference sequence). For the CDR3, the DNA is TGTGCCAGCAGCCTCAGCGCGAGTTCCTCCTACGAGCAGTACTTC. Translation: CASSLSASSSYEQYF.

The chain combines TRBV6-6 with TRBJ2-2, with 8 bases aligning to TRBD2. V lost 7 bases to trimming and J lost 4 bases; unmatched junction nucleotides: 5. The CDR3 loop spans 14 amino acids. Germline V lookup: CDR1 MNHNY, CDR2 SVGAGI (reference sequence). The CDR3 loop reads CASTSGGPTGELFF. The CDR3 DNA sequence: TGTGCCAGCACATCGGGAGGGCCCACCGGGGAGCTGTTTTTT.

The V call is TRBV4-1, the J call TRBJ2-2; 10 nucleotides line up with TRBD2. The CDR3 contains 16 residues. The junction had 9 bases not matched to a gene; V was cut back by 7 bases and J by 4 bases. Germline V gene lookup returns CDR1 MGHRA and CDR2 YSYEKL. For the CDR3, the DNA is TGCGCCAGCAACAGCCTTACTAGCGGGACCACCGGGGAGCTGTTTTTT. The encoded protein is CASNSLTSGTTGELFF.

The chain recombines TRBV7-6 with TRBJ2-1; the match to TRBD2 covers 9 bases. V was pared by 5 bases and J by 5 bases, with 10 bases of the junction left unmatched. Germline CDR1 SGHVS, CDR2 FNYEAQ. CDR3 length: 16 amino acids. CDR3 residues: CASSRSLAGNNNEQFF. Written as DNA, the CDR3 is TGTGCCAGCAGCCGTTCTCTAGCGGGAAATAACAATGAGCAGTTCTTC.

J is TRBJ1-4 and V is TRBV9; D is perhaps TRBD1 (5 bases). The CDR3 spans 14 residues. The V end was cut by 4 bases, the J end by 8 bases, with 15 bases between. From germline, CDR1 is SGDLS and CDR2 YYNGEE. The CDR3 sequence: CASSPGGEREKLFF. CDR3 nucleotide sequence: TGTGCCAGCAGCCCCGGGGGGGAAAGAGAAAAACTGTTTTTT.

The rearrangement joins TRBV19 to TRBJ2-2, with 8 positions matching TRBD2. The germline V gene encodes CDR1 LNHDA and CDR2 SQIVND (reference sequence). J gave up 4 bases and V 3 bases, and 7 bases lay outside the gene matches. The CDR3 has 16 amino acids. CDR3 coding DNA: TGTGCCAGTAGTATTCTGCGGGGGGCGAGCACCGGGGAGCTGTTTTTT. Translated: CASSILRGASTGELFF.

The V call is TRBV2, the J call TRBJ2-2, with TRBD1 matching 8 bases. Unmatched junction bases numbered 9, after V lost 6 bases and J lost 6 bases. CDR1 SNHLY and CDR2 FYNNEI come from the germline V gene. The CDR3 covers 15 residues. CDR3 amino acids: CASSTGQGGAGELFF. CDR3 nucleotides: TGTGCCAGCAGCACCGGACAGGGAGGTGCCGGGGAGCTGTTTTTT.

The J gene is TRBJ2-5, the V gene TRBV20-1; 12 bases map to TRBD2. V lost 1 base and J lost 14; bases outside the gene matches: 2. The germline CDR1 and CDR2 sequences are DFQATT and SNEGSKA (reference sequence). This CDR3 is built from 11 residues. In DNA, the CDR3 is TGCAGTGCTAGAGGACTAGCGGGGGTATACTTC. It is translated as CSARGLAGVYF.

This chain connects TRBV2 to TRBJ2-1; the match to TRBD1 covers 7 bases. V gave up 8 bases and J gave up 5 bases; unmatched junction bases: 3. The CDR3 spans 12 residues. Germline CDR1 and CDR2: SNHLY and FYNNEI. CDR3 sequence (DNA): TGTGCCAGCTCCGGGACAGACAATGAGCAGTTCTTC. It is translated as CASSGTDNEQFF.

The rearrangement uses TRBV9 and TRBJ2-3; 10 bases are shared with TRBD1. J lost 4 bases, V lost 4 bases, and 9 bases had no gene match. The CDR3 is 16 amino acids. Germline assignment: CDR1 SGDLS and CDR2 YYNGEE. CDR3 sequence reads: CASSNPGQGSADTQYF. The CDR3 DNA follows: TGTGCCAGCAGCAATCCGGGACAGGGGTCCGCAGATACGCAGTATTTT.

The chain is built from TRBV5-6 and TRBJ2-1; maybe TRBD2 (7 bases). CDR3 length equals 15 residues. CDR1 SGHDT and CDR2 YYEEEE come from the germline V gene. V was cut by 4 bases and J by 8 bases, with 19 bases left in between. The DNA for the CDR3 is TGTGCCAGCAGCCCACAAGGGGGGGAATTGGATGAGCAGTTCTTC. As protein: CASSPQGGELDEQFF.

This chain connects TRBV5-8 to TRBJ2-1, with D unresolved. The germline V gene has CDR1 SGHTS and CDR2 YDEGEE. The CDR3 has 12 amino acids. Trimming took 1 base from V and 9 from J, leaving 8 bases between them. The CDR3 DNA reads as TGTGCCAGCAGCTTGTTCGAGGTTGAGCAGTTCTTC. Translation gives CASSLFEVEQFF.

CDR3 sequence (DNA): TGTGCCAGCAGTCAGGACGCGGGTAATGGCTACACCTTC. Protein product: CASSQDAGNGYTF. V usage is TRBV28 and J usage is TRBJ1-2; D is undetermined. The germline V and J ends were trimmed by 5 bases and 6 bases, with 13 bases remaining between them. Germline V gene data show CDR1 as MDHEN and CDR2 as SYDVKM. This CDR3 comprises 13 residues.

This clone was seen only a few times. The CDR3 region is CASSFSGGNNYGYTF. The CDR3 coding sequence is TGTGCCAGCAGCTTCTCAGGGGGCAATAACTATGGCTACACCTTC. The gene calls are TRBV7-9 and TRBJ1-2; TRBD1 matches 8 bases. The CDR3 has 15 amino acids. The V gene end was trimmed by 3 bases and the J gene end by 1 base; junction bases not matched to a gene: 4. CDR1 is SEHNR, CDR2 FQNEAQ, per germline (reference sequence). Complete variable domain (other parts from reference TRBV7-9 and TRBJ1-2): DTGVSQNPRHKITKRGQNVTFRCDPISEHNRLYWYRQTLGQGPEFLTYFQNEAQLEKSRLLSDRFSAERPKGSFSTLEIQRTEQGDSAMYLCASSFSGGNNYGYTFGSGTRLTVV.

The rearrangement links TRBV12-2 to TRBJ2-7; the DNA was not used to check the table's D call, TRBD1. TRBV12-2 is assigned pseudogene status. CDR3 size: 15 residues. DNA for the CDR3: TGTGCAAGTCGCGTCCAATGGGACAGGGAGTACGAGCAGTACTTC. Protein sequence: CASRVQWDREYEQYF.

The gene calls are TRBV7-2 and TRBJ2-3, with no clear D. The germline V gene encodes CDR1 SGHTA and CDR2 FQGNSA. The V end was cut by 2 bases, the J end by 6 bases, with 12 bases between. This CDR3 has 14 amino acids. In nucleotides, the CDR3 is TGTGCCAGCAGCTTATGGTGGTTCGGTGATACGCAGTATTTT. Translating it yields CASSLWWFGDTQYF.

The chain has TRBV2 and TRBJ2-3; the match to TRBD1 covers 10 bases. This CDR3 is 19 amino acids long. Germline CDR1 and CDR2: SNHLY and FYNNEI. V gave up 4 bases and J gave up 4 bases; unmatched junction bases: 17. CDR3 nucleotide sequence: TGTGCCAGCAGTGCGGACAGGGGGACGGATAACAAGGGCGCAGATACGCAGTATTTT. As protein: CASSADRGTDNKGADTQYF.

The V call is TRBV13, the J call TRBJ1-2; 10 nucleotides align to TRBD1. After removal of 4 bases from V and 4 bases from J, the junction contained 12 bases not matched to a gene. Germline values: CDR1 PRHDT, CDR2 FYEKMQ (reference sequence). This CDR3 comprises 17 residues. The CDR3 DNA is TGTGCCAGCAGCTCCCCTATATTGACAGGGGGCGCCTATGGCTACACCTTC. The encoded protein is CASSSPILTGGAYGYTF.

The chain is built from TRBV6-1 and TRBJ2-1, with 12 bases that match TRBD2. Germline values: CDR1 MNHNS, CDR2 SASEGT. The CDR3 totals 19 residues. J gave up 0 bases and V 2 bases, and 8 bases lay outside the gene matches. CDR3: CASSEQWTSGVASYNEQFF. As DNA, the CDR3 is TGTGCCAGCAGTGAACAATGGACTAGCGGGGTGGCCTCCTACAATGAGCAGTTCTTC.

The chain couples TRBV18 to TRBJ2-3; tentatively, D is TRBD2 (6 bases). V lost 8 bases and J lost 4, with 28 bases in between. This CDR3 comprises 18 residues. CDR1 is KGHSH, CDR2 LQKENI, per germline. CDR3 DNA sequence: TGTGCCAGCCCCCCCCCGGGACTCCCGCCGGATGGCCCAGATACGCAGTATTTT. Translation: CASPPPGLPPDGPDTQYF.

The chain has TRBV7-9 and TRBJ1-2; tentatively, D is TRBD1 (6 bases). V lost 5 bases, J lost 2 bases, and 18 bases lay in between. CDR1 and CDR2 (germline): SEHNR, FQNEAQ (reference sequence). The CDR3 runs 16 residues. The CDR3 DNA reads as TGTGCCAGCAGCCCAACTCCGGGACAAGAGAACTATGGCTACACCTTC. Protein: CASSPTPGQENYGYTF.

The chain is built from TRBV27 and TRBJ1-2; D gene ambiguous. Deletions cut 11 bases from V and 2 bases from J, with 15 bases between. The CDR3 contains 13 residues. Germline V gives CDR1 MNHEY, CDR2 SMNVEV (reference sequence). CDR3 loop: CASKGDLNYGYTF. In nucleotides, the CDR3 is TGTGCCTCTAAAGGAGACCTCAACTATGGCTACACCTTC.

The CDR3 DNA sequence: TGTGCCAGCTCACCACCGGGACACCCCTATGGCTACACCTTC. Its protein product is CASSPPGHPYGYTF. This chain links TRBV18 with TRBJ1-2; TRBD1 is a possible D gene (6 bases). In germline, CDR1 is KGHSH, CDR2 LQKENI. This CDR3 is 14 amino acids long. V lost 0 bases and J lost 4, with 9 bases in between.